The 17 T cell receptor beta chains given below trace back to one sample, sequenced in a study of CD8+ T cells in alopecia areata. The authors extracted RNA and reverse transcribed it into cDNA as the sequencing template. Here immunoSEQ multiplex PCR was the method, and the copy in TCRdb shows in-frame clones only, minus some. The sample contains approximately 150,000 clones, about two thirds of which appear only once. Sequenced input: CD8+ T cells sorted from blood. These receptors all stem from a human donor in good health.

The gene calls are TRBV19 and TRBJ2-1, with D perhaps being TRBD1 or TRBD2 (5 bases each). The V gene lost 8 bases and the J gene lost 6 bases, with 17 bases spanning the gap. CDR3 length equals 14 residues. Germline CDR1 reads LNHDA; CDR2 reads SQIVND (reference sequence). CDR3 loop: CASAGTAGVNEQFF. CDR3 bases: TGTGCCAGTGCCGGGACCGCGGGCGTCAATGAGCAGTTCTTC. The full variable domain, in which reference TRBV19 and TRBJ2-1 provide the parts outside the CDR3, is DGGITQSPKYLFRKEGQNVTLSCEQNLNHDAMYWYRQDPGQGLRLIYYSQIVNDFQKGDIAEGYSVSREKKESFPLTVTSAQKNPTAFYLCASAGTAGVNEQFFGPGTRLTVL.

CDR3 sequence (DNA): TGTGCCAGCAGCGGATGGGGGGCAAACCCAAGGGAGCAGTTCTTC. Translation gives CASSGWGANPREQFF. The chain is built from TRBV9 and TRBJ2-1, with D perhaps matching TRBD1 or TRBD2 (6 bases each). This CDR3 spans 15 amino acids. V shed 3 bases and J shed 10 bases, with 20 bases lying between them. Germline V lookup: CDR1 SGDLS, CDR2 YYNGEE.

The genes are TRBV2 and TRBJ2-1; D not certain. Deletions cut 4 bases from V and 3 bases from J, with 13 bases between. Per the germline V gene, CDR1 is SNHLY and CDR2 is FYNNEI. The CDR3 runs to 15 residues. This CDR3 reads CASSGSARSYNEQFF. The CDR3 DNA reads TGTGCCAGCAGTGGAAGCGCGAGGAGCTACAATGAGCAGTTCTTC.

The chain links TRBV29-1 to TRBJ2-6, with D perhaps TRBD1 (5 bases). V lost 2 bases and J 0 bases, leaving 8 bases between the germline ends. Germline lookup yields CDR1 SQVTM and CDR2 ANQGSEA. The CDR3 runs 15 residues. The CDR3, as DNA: TGCAGCGTTGAACTAGGGGACTCTGGGGCCAACGTCCTGACTTTC. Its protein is CSVELGDSGANVLTF.

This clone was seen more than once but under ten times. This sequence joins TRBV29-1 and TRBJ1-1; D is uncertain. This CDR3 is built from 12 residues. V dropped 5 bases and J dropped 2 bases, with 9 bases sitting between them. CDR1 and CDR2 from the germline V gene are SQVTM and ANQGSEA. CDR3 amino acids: CSVMGGNTEAFF. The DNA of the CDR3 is TGCAGCGTTATGGGTGGTAACACTGAAGCTTTCTTT.

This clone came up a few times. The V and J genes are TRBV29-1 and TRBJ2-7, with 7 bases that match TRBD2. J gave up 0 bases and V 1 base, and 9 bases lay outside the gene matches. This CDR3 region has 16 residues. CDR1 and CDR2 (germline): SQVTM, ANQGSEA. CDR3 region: CSVEGLGRESSYEQYF. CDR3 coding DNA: TGCAGCGTTGAAGGGCTCGGGCGGGAGAGCTCCTACGAGCAGTACTTC.

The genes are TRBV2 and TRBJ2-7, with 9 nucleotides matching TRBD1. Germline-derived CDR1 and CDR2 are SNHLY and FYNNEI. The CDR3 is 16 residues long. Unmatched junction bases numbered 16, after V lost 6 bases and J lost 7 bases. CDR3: CASRDLRGQGHEEQYF. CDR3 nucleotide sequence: TGTGCCAGCAGGGACCTGAGGGGACAGGGCCATGAGGAGCAGTACTTC.

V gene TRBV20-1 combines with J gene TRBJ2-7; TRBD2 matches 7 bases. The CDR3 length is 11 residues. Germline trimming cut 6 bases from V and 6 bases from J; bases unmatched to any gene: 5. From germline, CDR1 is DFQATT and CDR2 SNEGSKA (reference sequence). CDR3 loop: CSAPWGGEQYF. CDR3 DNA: TGCAGTGCCCCATGGGGGGGCGAGCAGTACTTC.

The CDR3 is CASSPRQSYQETQYF. In DNA form, the CDR3 reads TGTGCCAGCAGTCCTCGACAGTCCTACCAAGAGACCCAGTACTTC. The chain recombines TRBV27 with TRBJ2-5, with D tentatively TRBD1 (5 bases). CDR3 length equals 15 residues. CDR1 is MNHEY, CDR2 SMNVEV, per germline (reference sequence). Trimming took off 5 bases at V and 0 bases at J, with 13 bases between the two ends.

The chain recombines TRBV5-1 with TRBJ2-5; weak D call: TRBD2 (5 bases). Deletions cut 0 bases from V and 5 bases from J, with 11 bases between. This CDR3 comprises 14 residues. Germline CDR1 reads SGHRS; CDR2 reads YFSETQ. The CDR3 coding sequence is TGCGCCAGCAGCTTGGCGGAGGCCCGGGAGACCCAGTACTTC. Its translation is CASSLAEARETQYF.

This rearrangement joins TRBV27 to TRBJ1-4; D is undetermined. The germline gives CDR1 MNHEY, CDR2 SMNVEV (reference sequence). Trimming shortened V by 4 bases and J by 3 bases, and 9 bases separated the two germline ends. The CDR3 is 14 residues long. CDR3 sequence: CASSSRRANEKLFF. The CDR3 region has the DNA TGTGCCAGCAGTTCTAGGCGTGCTAATGAAAAACTGTTTTTT.

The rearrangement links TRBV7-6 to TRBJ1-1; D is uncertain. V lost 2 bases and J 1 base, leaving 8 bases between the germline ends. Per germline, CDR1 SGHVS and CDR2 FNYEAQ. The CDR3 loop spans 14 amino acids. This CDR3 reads CASSLSPGNTEAFF. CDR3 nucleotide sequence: TGTGCCAGCAGCTTAAGTCCCGGGAACACTGAAGCTTTCTTT.

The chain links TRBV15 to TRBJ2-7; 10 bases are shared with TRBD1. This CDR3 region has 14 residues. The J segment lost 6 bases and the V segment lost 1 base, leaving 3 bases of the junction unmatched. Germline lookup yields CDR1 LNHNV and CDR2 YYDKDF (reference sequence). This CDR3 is CATSRGQGAPEQYF. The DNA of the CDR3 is TGTGCCACCAGCAGAGGACAGGGGGCACCCGAGCAGTACTTC.

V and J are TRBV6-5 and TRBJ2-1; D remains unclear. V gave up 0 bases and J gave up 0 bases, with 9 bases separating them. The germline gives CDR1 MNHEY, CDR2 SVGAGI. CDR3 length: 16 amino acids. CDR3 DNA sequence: TGTGCCAGCAGTTACTCGATATCCAGCTCCTACAATGAGCAGTTCTTC. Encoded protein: CASSYSISSSYNEQFF.

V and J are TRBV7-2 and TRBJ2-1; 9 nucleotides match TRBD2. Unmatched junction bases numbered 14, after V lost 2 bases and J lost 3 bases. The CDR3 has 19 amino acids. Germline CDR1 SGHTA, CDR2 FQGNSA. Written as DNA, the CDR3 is TGTGCCAGCAGCTTACTCGGGACTAGCCTATCGGGGGGCTACAATGAGCAGTTCTTC. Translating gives CASSLLGTSLSGGYNEQFF.

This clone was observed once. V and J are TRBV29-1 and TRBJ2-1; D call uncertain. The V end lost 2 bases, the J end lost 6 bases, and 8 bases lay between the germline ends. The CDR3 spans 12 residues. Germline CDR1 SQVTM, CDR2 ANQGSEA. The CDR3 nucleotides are TGCAGCGTTGAACTGGGTATCAATGAGCAGTTCTTC. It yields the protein CSVELGINEQFF.

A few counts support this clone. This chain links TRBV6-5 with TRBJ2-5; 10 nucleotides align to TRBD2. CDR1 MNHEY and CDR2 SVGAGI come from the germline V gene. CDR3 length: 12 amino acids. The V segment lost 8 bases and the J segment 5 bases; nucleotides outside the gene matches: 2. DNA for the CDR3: TGTGCCAGCTCGACTAGCGGGGAGACCCAGTACTTC. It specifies CASSTSGETQYF.